This is a list of T cell receptor beta chains from one sample in a study of beta chain features in type 1 diabetes. Clones were sequenced by immunoSEQ multiplex PCR, and TCRdb holds only the in-frame ones, with some missing. The table lists approximately 170,000 clones, approximately 8.4% of them singletons. Input material: central memory CD4+ T cells from blood. Receptors were obtained from a man aged 18 to 29 with type 1 diabetes. Each CDR3 is given with its conserved first and last residue. D genes are given only for firm matches. Expanded clones get a size class; other rows say once, few or many, or leave the size out.

TRBV2	TRBD1	TRBJ2-1	-	14	TGTGCCAGCAGGGCGGGACAGGGGACCAATGAGCAGTTCTTC	CASRAGQGTNEQFF
TRBV15	-	TRBJ2-7	-	15	TGTGCCACCAGCAGAGATGGGCAGGGAACCTACGAGCAGTACTTC	CATSRDGQGTYEQYF
TRBV14	TRBD2	TRBJ2-5	few	15	TGTGCCAGCAGCCAAATTAGCGGGAGCCAAGAGACCCAGTACTTC	CASSQISGSQETQYF
TRBV2	-	TRBJ2-5	-	12	TGTGCCAGCTCGACGGAGCAAGAGACCCAGTACTTC	CASSTEQETQYF
TRBV11-2	-	TRBJ2-5	many	13	TGTGCCAGCAGCCCAGGAGGGGGCGAGACCCAGTACTTC	CASSPGGGETQYF
TRBV5-4	TRBD1	TRBJ2-5	few	14	TGTGCCAGCAGCTACGGACAGGGGATGGAGACCCAGTACTTC	CASSYGQGMETQYF
TRBV6-5	-	TRBJ2-3	few	14	TGTGCCAGCATGCGGACAGAGAACACAGATACGCAGTATTTT	CASMRTENTDTQYF
TRBV15	-	TRBJ2-7	-	13	TGTGCCACCAGCAGGGAGACGGTGGATGAGCAGTACTTC	CATSRETVDEQYF
TRBV15	TRBD2	TRBJ2-3	-	17	TGTGCCACCAGCCCCCACCGATCGAGCGGGATGGGAGATACGCAGTATTTT	CATSPHRSSGMGDTQYF
TRBV28	-	TRBJ2-7	few	15	TGTGCCAGCAGTTTAGCCTCGACAGGTTTCTACGAGCAGTACTTC	CASSLASTGFYEQYF
TRBV6-5	TRBD1	TRBJ2-2	few	16	TGTGCCAGCAGTTTCAGGACAGGGGCTGGCACCGGGGAGCTGTTTTTT	CASSFRTGAGTGELFF
TRBV4-3	TRBD1	TRBJ2-7	few	16	TGCGCCAGCAGCCACCCCCCGGGACAGGGGGCTGTCGAGCAGTACTTC	CASSHPPGQGAVEQYF
TRBV30	-	TRBJ2-7	-	13	TGTGCCTGGAGCGGGACTGACTCCTACGAGCAGTACTTC	CAWSGTDSYEQYF
TRBV18	TRBD1	TRBJ1-1	-	16	TGTGCCAGCTCACCTATGACAGGGGCAAGGAACACTGAAGCTTTCTTT	CASSPMTGARNTEAFF
TRBV4-3	-	TRBJ2-3	-	16	TGCGCCAGCAGCCAAGGGCGGGTTTCATTTAGAGATACGCAGTATTTT	CASSQGRVSFRDTQYF
TRBV29-1	TRBD2	TRBJ2-3	-	15	TGCAGCGTTGCCGGACTAGCGGGAGGAACAGATACGCAGTATTTT	CSVAGLAGGTDTQYF
TRBV28	TRBD2	TRBJ2-3	few	15	TGTGCCAGCAACCGACTAGCGGGGGGGCAAGATACGCAGTATTTT	CASNRLAGGQDTQYF
TRBV29-1	-	TRBJ1-5	many	13	TGCAGCGTTCAAGGTTCGGGGAATCAGCCCCAGCATTTT	CSVQGSGNQPQHF
TRBV6-6	TRBD1	TRBJ1-4	few	13	TGTGCCAGCCGGGACAGTCATAATGAAAAACTGTTTTTT	CASRDSHNEKLFF
TRBV18	-	TRBJ1-2	-	14	TGTGCCAGCTCACCTAGTTCGATTAACTATGGCTACACCTTC	CASSPSSINYGYTF
TRBV29-1	-	TRBJ2-3	-	12	TGCAGCGTTGTGGTCGGACTGGATACGCAGTATTTT	CSVVVGLDTQYF
TRBV5-1	TRBD2	TRBJ2-3	-	18	TGCGCCAGCAGCTACGGACTAGCGGGAGGGCCGGGCACAGATACGCAGTATTTT	CASSYGLAGGPGTDTQYF
TRBV6-6	-	TRBJ2-6	few	14	TGTGCCAGCAAATGGGGGCCCGGGGCCAACGTCCTGACTTTC	CASKWGPGANVLTF
TRBV10-3	-	TRBJ1-4	few	13	TGTGCCATCGGGAGGGAAAACAATGAAAAACTGTTTTTT	CAIGRENNEKLFF
TRBV30	TRBD1	TRBJ1-2	-	15	TGTGCCTGGGGGCGGGACAGGGTCCAATCTCCAGGCTACACCTTC	CAWGRDRVQSPGYTF
TRBV28	TRBD1	TRBJ2-5	-	13	TGTGCCACCTCGGGACAGGCCGTCGAGACCCAGTACTTC	CATSGQAVETQYF
TRBV27	TRBD2	TRBJ2-7	few	14	TGTGCCAGCAGACTGGGGCGGGGGGGCAGCGAGCAGTACTTC	CASRLGRGGSEQYF
TRBV18	TRBD1	TRBJ2-3	-	14	TGTGCCAGCTCACTGGACAGGGGAGTGGATACGCAGTATTTT	CASSLDRGVDTQYF
TRBV6-5	TRBD1	TRBJ2-5	few	15	TGTGCCAGCAGTTACTCGGGACAGGCGTCCCAGACCCAGTACTTC	CASSYSGQASQTQYF
TRBV28	-	TRBJ1-1	-	12	TGTGCCAGCAGTTGGAGGGGCACTGAAGCTTTCTTT	CASSWRGTEAFF
TRBV19	-	TRBJ1-2	-	12	TGTGCCAGTAGCTGGATAGGGGAAGGCTACACCTTC	CASSWIGEGYTF
TRBV28	TRBD2	TRBJ2-2	few	16	TGTGCCAGCGGGACGCGAGCGGGAGGAAACACCGGGGAGCTGTTTTTT	CASGTRAGGNTGELFF
TRBV7-2	-	TRBJ2-7	few	14	TGTGCCAGCAGCCCCCTTTTGAGCTCCTACGAGCAGTACTTC	CASSPLLSSYEQYF